This T cell receptor (beta chain) was captured by sequencing in a study of T cells in Graves' hyperthyroidism and ophthalmopathy (dated by TCRdb to about 2019). Background on the whole study: Peripheral blood was sampled at the time of initial diagnosis, prior to any treatment. TCR V-J signatures able to tell the groups apart were searched for in a discovery cohort of 100 patients, of whom roughly 42 had Graves' ophthalmopathy and roughly 58 had stable Graves' hyperthyroidism. Prospective prediction of ophthalmopathy was tested in an independent validation cohort consisting of roughly 20 hyperthyroidism patients and 17 patients who later progressed to ophthalmopathy. Following sampling, methimazole starting at 30 mg daily was given to hyperthyroidism patients, and high-dose intravenous methylprednisolone was given to ophthalmopathy patients. In about 6 Graves' hyperthyroidism patients, the study also compared T-cell repertoires from thyroid tissue with T-cell repertoires from blood. The 100 or so discovery patients were randomly split 7:3 into training and test sets. According to the paper, TCR Vbeta CDR3 sequencing was carried out on 135 peripheral blood samples, which came from fewer than 50 ophthalmopathy, under 85 hyperthyroidism and roughly 17 progressor patients. The research as a whole found: A model built on a 13 V-J signature distinguished ophthalmopathy from stable hyperthyroidism, reaching about 89% sensitivity and 81.08% specificity in cross-validation and 80%/75% in testing. Sample size was not statistically predetermined, and blinding of investigators to group allocation was not performed. Blood samples also contained most of the expanded thyroid clonotypes (frequency above 0.001), which suggests that blood repertoires may reflect thyroid immune responses. During validation, the model predicted progression to ophthalmopathy a median of approximately 6.5 months ahead of onset, with around 71% sensitivity and around 72% specificity.

In the ophthalmopathy patients, disease was moderately to severely active, with a Clinical Activity Score of 3 or more, a NOSPECS grade of 4 or more, and a duration of less than 3 months. Exclusion was applied to patients with uncontrolled infections, other autoimmune diseases, pregnancy or lactation. Diagnoses were based on clinical symptoms, serum thyroxine and TRAb, thyroid ultrasound and orbital computed tomography. PBMCs were separated from approximately 10 ml of fresh peripheral blood using Ficoll-Paque density gradient centrifugation. Total RNA was extracted using Trizol reagent, and RNA quality was assessed on an Agilent 2100 Bioanalyzer. CDR1 and CDR2 were assigned from the germline V gene (reference sequence) as LNHDA and SQIVND. The germline V end is reduced by 6 bases and the J end by 5 bases; junction bases left unmatched: 7. The CDR3 runs 14 amino acids, cysteine and phenylalanine included. The CDR3 DNA has 42 bases and is translated from base 1.

The TCR beta CDR3 regions were amplified from RNA transcripts. The first round of RT-PCR for the TCR CDR3 was performed with the HTBI primer set and the Qiagen OneStep RT-PCR kit. A second multiplex PCR round built the libraries, followed by size selection and purification. Libraries were sequenced paired-end with 100 bp reads on an Illumina HiSeq2000. The original pipeline was this. Raw data were processed with SOAPnuke, discarding reads with adapters, uncalled bases, mean Phred below 15, or no exact constant-primer or identifier match. COPE v1.2.5 was used to merge high-quality paired reads, and clonotypes were defined as unique nucleotide sequences. MiTCR v1.1 was used to align clonotypes to the IMGT TRBV, TRBD and TRBJ reference segments. The analysis was restricted to V-J combinations with a frequency above 0.0001, which together covered approximately 99% of the repertoires. The TCS score was defined as the ratio of F50 (clonal expansion) to E x V (chaos), calculated using BLOSUM62-based TCRdist between CDR3 peptides within each V-J. Welch's t-statistics and random forest reduced roughly 500 V-J features to under 15, which were used in a naive Bayes classifier (R e1071). TCRdb passed the public sequencing reads through fastp at Q25 and MiXCR, retaining productive beta sequences. Under each unique CDR3 protein, matching rows form one entry showing the most common genes and DNA. Clone size and V and J calls follow TCRdb, not the original study. The sample profile shows hundreds of thousands of distinct CDR3 sequences; roughly 15% of them were found once. In total, the top ten clones hold over 10% of the sample.

Comments on this clonotype: Its antigen is unknown. No quality values exist for individual bases; no much larger clone is one base distant.

In this chain, TRBV19 is recombined with TRBJ2-3; TRBD1 matches 8 bases in the middle. This TCR was recovered from a man aged 18 to 29 with Graves' ophthalmopathy. The material sequenced was blood. At the DNA level, the sequence is TGTGCCAGTAGCGGACAGGGTTCAGGAGATACGCAGTATTTT. Translation gives CASSGQGSGDTQYF.